The rows below give T cell receptor beta chains drawn from one sample of a study of CD8+CD57+ T cells in acquired aplastic anemia. TCRdb analysed the reads with MiXCR anew, one entry per CDR3 protein. In the table there are about 190,000 distinct CDR3 sequences, 64% of which are singletons. Sequenced: sorted CD4+, CD8+, or CD8+CD57+ T cells (not recorded which) from PBMCs. The receptors originated from a human donor with severe aplastic anemia or a healthy control (not recorded which). Both conserved end residues are part of each CDR3. Fields, in order: J gene, clone size, V gene, D gene, CDR3 protein, CDR3 DNA. The D gene is left open where the match is weak. Clone size is given for some rows only: seen once, a few or many times, or a class if the clone is expanded.

j_gene: TRBJ1-1; abundance: many; v_gene: TRBV19; d_gene: .; CDR3aa: CASSIGDTGTEAFF; CDR3nt: TGTGCCAGTAGTATCGGGGATACTGGCACTGAAGCTTTCTTT
j_gene: TRBJ1-1; abundance: .; v_gene: TRBV20-1; d_gene: .; CDR3aa: CSARVGRGGEQAFF; CDR3nt: TGCAGTGCTAGAGTCGGCAGGGGAGGGGAACAAGCTTTCTTT
j_gene: TRBJ1-1; abundance: few; v_gene: TRBV27; d_gene: TRBD1; CDR3aa: CASSRTGAMAEAFF; CDR3nt: TGTGCCAGCAGTAGAACAGGGGCTATGGCTGAAGCTTTCTTT
j_gene: TRBJ2-5; abundance: once; v_gene: TRBV12-3/TRBV12-4; d_gene: .; CDR3aa: CASSSPYKGGTGETQYF; CDR3nt: TGTGCCAGCAGTTCCCCTTACAAGGGGGGAACGGGAGAGACCCAGTACTTC
j_gene: TRBJ1-1; abundance: .; v_gene: TRBV10-3; d_gene: .; CDR3aa: CARDLGAGSNTEAFF; CDR3nt: TGTGCTAGAGATCTTGGGGCAGGATCGAACACTGAAGCTTTCTTT
j_gene: TRBJ1-6; abundance: few; v_gene: TRBV7-9; d_gene: TRBD1; CDR3aa: CASSVRTGDNSPLHF; CDR3nt: TGTGCCAGCAGCGTGAGGACAGGGGATAATTCACCCCTCCACTTT
j_gene: TRBJ2-7; abundance: many; v_gene: TRBV7-2; d_gene: TRBD2; CDR3aa: CASSSGTSAYEQYF; CDR3nt: TGTGCCAGCAGCTCTGGGACTAGCGCTTACGAGCAGTACTTC
j_gene: TRBJ1-6; abundance: .; v_gene: TRBV20-1; d_gene: .; CDR3aa: CSAVTGTAIRALHF; CDR3nt: TGCAGTGCTGTGACCGGCACAGCAATTCGGGCCCTCCACTTT
j_gene: TRBJ2-1; abundance: .; v_gene: TRBV12-3/TRBV12-4; d_gene: TRBD2; CDR3aa: CASGLLGGRAGDEQFF; CDR3nt: TGTGCCAGCGGTCTCCTGGGCGGGAGGGCCGGTGATGAGCAGTTCTTC
j_gene: TRBJ2-1; abundance: many; v_gene: TRBV11-2; d_gene: TRBD1; CDR3aa: CASSLEAGGWVGYNEQFF; CDR3nt: TGTGCCAGCAGCTTAGAGGCAGGGGGCTGGGTAGGATACAATGAGCAGTTCTTC
j_gene: TRBJ1-3; abundance: once; v_gene: TRBV10-3; d_gene: .; CDR3aa: CAIREWTDSGNTIYF; CDR3nt: TGTGCCATCAGAGAGTGGACAGACTCTGGAAACACCATATATTTT
j_gene: TRBJ2-5; abundance: .; v_gene: TRBV7-6; d_gene: TRBD2; CDR3aa: CASSLAPLAGGQETQYF; CDR3nt: TGTGCCAGCAGCTTAGCGCCCCTAGCGGGAGGCCAAGAGACCCAGTACTTC
j_gene: TRBJ2-7; abundance: .; v_gene: TRBV20-1; d_gene: .; CDR3aa: CSARDQGSLIYEQYF; CDR3nt: TGCAGTGCTAGAGATCAGGGCTCCCTGATCTACGAGCAGTACTTC
j_gene: TRBJ1-1; abundance: few; v_gene: TRBV7-9; d_gene: .; CDR3aa: CASSFSEMWTSTEAFF; CDR3nt: TGTGCCAGCAGCTTCTCAGAGATGTGGACGTCCACTGAAGCTTTCTTT
j_gene: TRBJ1-2; abundance: .; v_gene: TRBV20-1; d_gene: .; CDR3aa: CSANTGNYGYTF; CDR3nt: TGCAGTGCTAACACAGGGAACTATGGCTACACCTTC
j_gene: TRBJ1-2; abundance: .; v_gene: TRBV7-2; d_gene: .; CDR3aa: CASRPSVPGGNGYTF; CDR3nt: TGTGCCAGCAGACCCTCTGTTCCGGGGGGCAATGGCTACACCTTC
j_gene: TRBJ1-1; abundance: .; v_gene: TRBV5-8; d_gene: .; CDR3aa: CACSPGGGLNTEAFF; CDR3nt: TGTGCCTGCAGCCCGGGAGGGGGATTGAACACTGAAGCTTTCTTT
j_gene: TRBJ2-7; abundance: few; v_gene: TRBV25-1; d_gene: .; CDR3aa: CASSVSLGQSYSYERYF; CDR3nt: TGTGCCAGCAGTGTATCCCTAGGACAGTCGTACTCCTACGAGCGGTACTTC
j_gene: TRBJ1-5; abundance: few; v_gene: TRBV7-9; d_gene: .; CDR3aa: CASSFNSDSNQPQHF; CDR3nt: TGTGCCAGCAGCTTCAATAGCGATAGCAATCAGCCCCAGCATTTT
j_gene: TRBJ1-6; abundance: .; v_gene: TRBV20-1; d_gene: .; CDR3aa: CSADTANTGEEESPLHF; CDR3nt: TGCAGTGCCGATACTGCCAACACCGGGGAGGAAGAATCACCCCTCCACTTT
j_gene: TRBJ1-2; abundance: .; v_gene: TRBV6-5; d_gene: .; CDR3aa: CASSHDGNYGYTF; CDR3nt: TGTGCCAGCAGTCACGACGGCAACTATGGCTACACCTTC
j_gene: TRBJ1-6; abundance: .; v_gene: TRBV20-1; d_gene: .; CDR3aa: CSARELQDNSPLHF; CDR3nt: TGCAGTGCTAGAGAGTTACAAGATAATTCACCCCTCCACTTT
j_gene: TRBJ1-2; abundance: .; v_gene: TRBV25-1; d_gene: TRBD1; CDR3aa: CASSYLTGGAKGYTF; CDR3nt: TGTGCCAGCAGTTACTTAACAGGGGGCGCAAAGGGCTACACCTTC
j_gene: TRBJ2-1; abundance: .; v_gene: TRBV9; d_gene: TRBD2; CDR3aa: CASSPRVAGLDYNEQFF; CDR3nt: TGTGCCAGCAGCCCCCGGGTAGCGGGACTAGACTACAATGAGCAGTTCTTC
j_gene: TRBJ2-1; abundance: many; v_gene: TRBV15; d_gene: TRBD2; CDR3aa: CATSRESAGGLNEQFF; CDR3nt: TGTGCCACCAGCAGAGAATCGGCGGGGGGCCTCAATGAGCAGTTCTTC
j_gene: TRBJ1-2; abundance: .; v_gene: TRBV27; d_gene: .; CDR3aa: CASSLSPGVGGYTF; CDR3nt: TGTGCCAGCAGTTTATCCCCCGGGGTTGGTGGCTACACCTTC
j_gene: TRBJ1-6; abundance: .; v_gene: TRBV24-1; d_gene: TRBD1; CDR3aa: CATSGTTGGVKNSPLHF; CDR3nt: TGTGCCACCAGTGGTACGACAGGGGGCGTGAAGAATTCACCCCTCCACTTT
j_gene: TRBJ2-7; abundance: .; v_gene: TRBV4-1; d_gene: TRBD1; CDR3aa: CASSQDVGTVYEQYF; CDR3nt: TGCGCCAGCAGCCAAGACGTGGGGACAGTGTACGAGCAGTACTTC
j_gene: TRBJ2-7; abundance: .; v_gene: TRBV12-3/TRBV12-4; d_gene: TRBD1; CDR3aa: CASSRSTGVEQYF; CDR3nt: TGTGCCAGCAGTCGCAGTACAGGGGTCGAGCAGTACTTC
j_gene: TRBJ2-2; abundance: few; v_gene: TRBV20-1; d_gene: TRBD2; CDR3aa: CSANRLAGYTGELFF; CDR3nt: TGCAGTGCAAACAGACTAGCGGGGTACACCGGGGAGCTGTTTTTT
j_gene: TRBJ1-2; abundance: many; v_gene: TRBV20-1; d_gene: TRBD1; CDR3aa: CSASDGTGLDGYTF; CDR3nt: TGCAGTGCTAGTGACGGGACAGGGTTAGATGGCTACACCTTC
j_gene: TRBJ2-1; abundance: .; v_gene: TRBV9; d_gene: .; CDR3aa: CASSPPGLEAYNEQFF; CDR3nt: TGTGCCAGCAGCCCACCTGGACTTGAGGCCTACAATGAGCAGTTCTTC
j_gene: TRBJ1-5; abundance: .; v_gene: TRBV29-1; d_gene: TRBD1; CDR3aa: CSARGRRGTGADQPQHF; CDR3nt: TGCAGTGCTAGAGGGCGAAGGGGGACAGGGGCGGATCAGCCCCAGCATTTT
j_gene: TRBJ2-7; abundance: .; v_gene: TRBV15; d_gene: TRBD1; CDR3aa: CATSRPGQRIHEQYF; CDR3nt: TGTGCCACCAGCAGGCCGGGACAGAGGATCCACGAGCAGTACTTC
j_gene: TRBJ2-1; abundance: once; v_gene: TRBV4-1; d_gene: TRBD2; CDR3aa: CASSPSGRNEQFF; CDR3nt: TGCGCCTCCTCCCCGAGCGGGAGAAATGAGCAGTTCTTC
j_gene: TRBJ1-6; abundance: large; v_gene: TRBV20-1; d_gene: .; CDR3aa: CSARVSPGKEESPLHF; CDR3nt: TGCAGTGCTAGAGTATCCCCGGGGAAGGAAGAATCACCCCTCCACTTT
j_gene: TRBJ1-2; abundance: .; v_gene: TRBV7-6; d_gene: .; CDR3aa: CASSPRDFNYGYTF; CDR3nt: TGTGCCAGCAGCCCCCGGGACTTTAACTATGGCTACACCTTC
j_gene: TRBJ2-7; abundance: once; v_gene: TRBV20-1; d_gene: .; CDR3aa: CSAGDTGGSYEQYF; CDR3nt: TGCAGTGCTGGGGACACCGGAGGATCCTACGAGCAGTACTTC
j_gene: TRBJ2-2; abundance: .; v_gene: TRBV7-3; d_gene: .; CDR3aa: CASSFLGGGELFF; CDR3nt: TGTGCCAGCAGCTTCTTGGGTGGCGGGGAGCTGTTTTTT